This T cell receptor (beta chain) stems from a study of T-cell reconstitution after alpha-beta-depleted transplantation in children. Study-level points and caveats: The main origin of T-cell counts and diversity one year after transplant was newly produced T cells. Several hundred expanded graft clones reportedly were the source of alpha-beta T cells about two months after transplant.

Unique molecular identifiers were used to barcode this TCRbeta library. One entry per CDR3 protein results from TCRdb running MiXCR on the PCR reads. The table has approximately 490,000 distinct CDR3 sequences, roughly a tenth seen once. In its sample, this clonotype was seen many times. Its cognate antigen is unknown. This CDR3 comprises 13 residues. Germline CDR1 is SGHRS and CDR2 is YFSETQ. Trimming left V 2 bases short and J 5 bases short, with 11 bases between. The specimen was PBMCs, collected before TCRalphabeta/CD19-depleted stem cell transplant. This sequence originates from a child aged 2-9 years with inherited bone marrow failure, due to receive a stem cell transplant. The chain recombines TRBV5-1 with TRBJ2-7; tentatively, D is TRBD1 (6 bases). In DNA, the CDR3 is TGCGCCAGCAGCTTTGGGGCAGGGGACGAGCAGTACTTC. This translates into CASSFGAGDEQYF. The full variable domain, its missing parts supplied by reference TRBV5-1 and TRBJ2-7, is KAGVTQTPRYLIKTRGQQVTLSCSPISGHRSVSWYQQTPGQGLQFLFEYFSETQRNKGNFPGRFSGRQFSNSRSEMNVSTLELGDSALYLCASSFGAGDEQYFGPGTRLTVT.